This T cell receptor beta chain was captured by sequencing in a study of blood T cell repertoires in COVID-19. On the study more broadly: In each case, the material was cDNA or gDNA derived from T cells, B-cell-depleted T cells, or PBMCs.

Assay used: immunoSEQ multiplex PCR; TCRdb lists only in-frame clones, some missing. The sample records roughly 330,000 clones, 87% being singletons. Trimming stripped 5 bases from V and 5 bases from J, with 6 bases between. The CDR3 has 12 amino acids. From germline, CDR1 is SGHVS and CDR2 FQNEAQ. The chain carries TRBV7-8 and TRBJ2-2, with D hard to call. Source material: peripheral blood. This TCR derives from a young man with COVID-19, enrolled during active disease. The CDR3 sequence: CASSLSTGELFF. The CDR3 DNA follows: TGTGCCAGCAGCCTTAGTACCGGGGAGCTGTTTTTT.